Each of the 28 T cell receptor beta chains below was sequenced from the same sample in a study of T cell responses to AZD1222 COVID-19 vaccine. Here immunoSEQ multiplex PCR was the method, and the copy in TCRdb shows in-frame clones only, minus some. The data show about 70,000 clones, 88% seen once. This specimen consisted of peripheral blood, obtained 28 days after the second dose of the MenACWY control vaccine. Receptors were obtained from an adult who received the MenACWY meningococcal vaccine as a control.

J is TRBJ2-2 and V is TRBV5-6; D is unclear. The CDR3 sequence is 13 residues long. V lost 0 bases and J lost 4, with 4 bases in between. Looked up from germline, CDR1 is SGHDT and CDR2 is YYEEEE. CDR3 region: CASSLGATGELFF. DNA of the CDR3: TGTGCCAGCAGCTTGGGAGCCACCGGGGAGCTGTTTTTT.

In DNA form, the CDR3 reads TGCGCCAGCAGCTTGTTAGCGGGGGTGCACAATGAGCAGTTCTTC. Protein product: CASSLLAGVHNEQFF. This sequence joins TRBV5-1 and TRBJ2-1; 9 nucleotides align to TRBD2. J was trimmed by 5 bases and V by 1 base; bases with no gene match: 4. This CDR3 has 15 amino acids. The germline V gene encodes CDR1 SGHRS and CDR2 YFSETQ.

The chain combines TRBV5-1 with TRBJ1-2, with no clear D. With 2 bases removed from V and 6 bases from J, the gap between germline ends came to 14 bases. This CDR3 region has 14 residues. CDR1 and CDR2 (germline): SGHRS, YFSETQ. The CDR3 nucleotides read TGCGCCAGCAGCTTACTGTCTGAGACGCATGGCTACACCTTC. It encodes CASSLLSETHGYTF.

This sequence joins TRBV21-1 and TRBJ1-6; the table calls TRBD1, which could not be checked here. TRBV21-1 is shown as a pseudogene. CDR3 length equals 10 residues. The chain's CDR3 is CASSRGQFHF. The DNA of the CDR3 is TGTGCCAGCAGCAGGGGGCAGTTCCACTTT.

This sequence joins TRBV5-5 and TRBJ2-1; D might be TRBD1 or TRBD2, each matching 5 bases. V lost 0 bases and J lost 4, with 23 bases in between. Germline V gene lookup returns CDR1 SGHKS and CDR2 YYEKEE (reference sequence). This CDR3 comprises 19 residues. In nucleotides, the CDR3 is TGTGCCAGCAGCTTGGGTTGGGTTTCGTGGAGAGGGGTTTACAATGAGCAGTTCTTC. It is translated as CASSLGWVSWRGVYNEQFF. The full variable domain, completed using reference TRBV5-5 and TRBJ2-1, is DAGVTQSPTHLIKTRGQQVTLRCSPISGHKSVSWYQQVLGQGPQFIFQYYEKEERGRGNFPDRFSARQFPNYSSELNVNALLLGDSALYLCASSLGWVSWRGVYNEQFFGPGTRLTVL.

The sample holds one count of this clone. The rearrangement joins TRBV30 to TRBJ2-7; a weak D match, TRBD1 (5 bases). CDR1 is GTSNPN, CDR2 SVGIG, per germline (reference sequence). Between the trimmed V and J ends, which lost 8 bases and 4 bases, there was a span of 21 bases. The CDR3 length is 14 residues. The CDR3 region has the DNA TGTGCCCTTCAAACCGAGCACCAGGGATACGAGCAGTACTTC. Residues: CALQTEHQGYEQYF.

The V and J genes are TRBV7-2 and TRBJ2-7; possible D gene TRBD1, 6 bases. Germline V CDR1 and CDR2: SGHTA, FQGNSA. CDR3 length: 13 residues. V was clipped by 5 bases and J by 3 bases, with 11 bases between them. The CDR3 region has the DNA TGTGCCAGCAGCCAAGGACAGTACTACGAGCAGTACTTC. Residues: CASSQGQYYEQYF.

The chain couples TRBV2 to TRBJ2-6; 7 nucleotides match TRBD1. V was pared by 4 bases and J by 0 bases, with 6 bases of the junction left unmatched. The CDR3 loop spans 17 amino acids. Germline CDR1 reads SNHLY; CDR2 reads FYNNEI. The CDR3 region is CASSGGQAFSGANVLTF. As DNA, the CDR3 is TGTGCCAGCAGTGGTGGACAGGCCTTCTCTGGGGCCAACGTCCTGACTTTC.

The J gene is TRBJ1-2, the V gene TRBV28; no firm D call. V lost 5 bases to trimming and J lost 9 bases, with 19 bases between them. Germline loops: CDR1 MDHEN, CDR2 SYDVKM. The CDR3 loop spans 14 amino acids. The CDR3 nucleotides read TGTGCCAGCAGTCCGCTGGACGGTTCTATAAGCTACACCTTC. It is translated as CASSPLDGSISYTF.

The chain links TRBV6-4 to TRBJ1-3; 9 bases are shared with TRBD1. V shed 2 bases and J 0 bases; nucleotides not matched to a gene: 11. CDR1 and CDR2 (germline): MRHNA, SNTAGT. The CDR3 totals 19 residues. For the CDR3, the DNA is TGTGCCAGCAGTGACACCCTCTGGACAGGGGTGCCCTCTGGAAACACCATATATTTT. This sequence encodes CASSDTLWTGVPSGNTIYF.

The V call is TRBV6-6, the J call TRBJ1-6; the D gene is possibly TRBD1 (6 bases). This CDR3 comprises 17 residues. Germline CDR1 is MNHNY and CDR2 is SVGAGI (reference sequence). The germline V and J ends were trimmed by 5 bases and 3 bases, with 17 bases remaining between them. The CDR3 bases are TGTGCCAGCAGTCGAGGGGGATACAGTTACTATAATTCACCCCTCCACTTT. Its translation: CASSRGGYSYYNSPLHF.

The chain is built from TRBV10-3 and TRBJ1-2; the D is unclear. CDR1 and CDR2 (germline): ENHRY, SYGVKD. V lost 0 bases and J lost 0, with 5 bases in between. The CDR3 spans 14 residues. The CDR3 protein is CAISESTANYGYTF. As DNA, the CDR3 is TGTGCCATCAGTGAGTCGACTGCTAACTATGGCTACACCTTC.

The chain is built from TRBV4-3 and TRBJ2-1; 12 nucleotides match TRBD2. CDR1 and CDR2 (germline): LGHNA, YSLEER. Trimming removed 4 bases from V and 3 bases from J; junction bases left unmatched: 13. The CDR3 length is 19 residues. The CDR3 sequence is CASSLNPSGRGPGYNEQFF. The CDR3 DNA is TGCGCCAGCAGCCTTAATCCTAGCGGGAGGGGCCCGGGCTACAATGAGCAGTTCTTC.

V gene TRBV24-1 combines with J gene TRBJ2-7; 7 nucleotides align to TRBD2. The CDR3 is 12 amino acids. After removal of 9 bases from V and 12 bases from J, the junction contained 13 bases not matched to a gene. Looked up from germline, CDR1 is KGHDR and CDR2 is SFDVKD. The CDR3 DNA reads as TGTGCCACCTCTGGGACTACTGGGGCCACGTACTTC. Protein sequence: CATSGTTGATYF.

The chain joins TRBV2 to TRBJ2-6; TRBD1 matches at 7 bases. The CDR3 consists of 17 residues. Germline CDR1 and CDR2: SNHLY and FYNNEI. J was trimmed by 2 bases and V by 3 bases; bases with no gene match: 7. The DNA of the CDR3 is TGTGCCAGCAGTGAGCAGTGGACAGGCCCTGGGGCCAACGTCCTGACTTTC. Encoded protein: CASSEQWTGPGANVLTF.

The chain couples TRBV7-2 to TRBJ2-3, with TRBD2 identical over 8 bases. Germline lookup yields CDR1 SGHTA and CDR2 FQGNSA. The J segment lost 2 bases and the V segment lost 1 base, leaving 5 bases of the junction unmatched. This CDR3 is 16 amino acids long. CDR3 nucleotides: TGTGCCAGCAGCTTAGTTCTAGCGGGCATCACAGATACGCAGTATTTT. Translating gives CASSLVLAGITDTQYF.

The chain joins TRBV4-1 to TRBJ2-1, with D maybe TRBD2 (5 bases). Germline lookup yields CDR1 MGHRA and CDR2 YSYEKL. Trimming shortened V by 4 bases and J by 14 bases, and 18 bases separated the two germline ends. The CDR3 runs to 13 residues. The chain's CDR3 is CASSPIGGPPEFF. The CDR3 region has the DNA TGCGCCAGCAGCCCAATCGGAGGACCCCCTGAGTTCTTC.

J is TRBJ2-7 and V is TRBV5-5, with a weak D call TRBD2 (6 bases). Germline V gene lookup returns CDR1 SGHKS and CDR2 YYEKEE (reference sequence). The V end lost 0 bases, the J end lost 7 bases, and 11 bases lay between the germline ends. This CDR3 contains 13 residues. The CDR3 is CASSLATGREQYF. The CDR3 coding sequence is TGTGCCAGCAGCTTGGCCACGGGGAGGGAGCAGTACTTC.

The chain couples TRBV12-3 or TRBV12-4 to TRBJ2-7; TRBD1 matches at 9 bases. Trimming took 10 bases from V and 5 from J; bases not matched to a gene: 6. This CDR3 has 12 amino acids. The CDR3 is CATRTGENEQYF. CDR3 DNA: TGTGCCACACGGACAGGGGAAAACGAGCAGTACTTC.

The sample holds one count of this clone. The V gene is TRBV5-1, the J gene TRBJ1-1; 8 bases are shared with TRBD1. The length of the CDR3 is 15 residues. The J segment lost 0 bases and the V segment lost 6 bases, leaving 7 bases of the junction unmatched. Germline V gene lookup returns CDR1 SGHRS and CDR2 YFSETQ. CDR3 amino acids: CASNAQGDMNTEAFF. The CDR3 nucleotides read TGCGCCAGCAATGCACAGGGGGACATGAACACTGAAGCTTTCTTT.

This chain uses TRBV7-9 with TRBJ2-7; 11 bases are shared with TRBD2. This CDR3 is 17 amino acids long. The germline gives CDR1 SEHNR, CDR2 FQNEAQ (reference sequence). J gave up 5 bases and V 5 bases, and 14 bases lay outside the gene matches. The DNA for the CDR3 is TGTGCCAGCAGCGGGGTAGCGGGAGGGCTAAGCAGTGACGAGCAGTACTTC. Its protein is CASSGVAGGLSSDEQYF.

This chain joins TRBV5-4 and TRBJ2-1, with D perhaps matching TRBD2 (5 bases). CDR3 length: 13 residues. The germline V and J ends were trimmed by 0 bases and 9 bases, with 10 bases remaining between them. Germline CDR1 SGHNT, CDR2 YYREEE (reference sequence). CDR3: CASSLGGAFEQFF. CDR3 sequence (DNA): TGTGCCAGCAGCTTGGGGGGAGCCTTTGAGCAGTTCTTC. The whole variable domain, remainder taken from reference TRBV5-4 and TRBJ2-1, is ETGVTQSPTHLIKTRGQQVTLRCSSQSGHNTVSWYQQALGQGPQFIFQYYREEENGRGNFPPRFSGLQFPNYSSELNVNALELDDSALYLCASSLGGAFEQFFGPGTRLTVL.

Only a few counts were recorded for this clone. V and J are TRBV28 and TRBJ1-2; D gene ambiguous. The CDR3 is 14 residues long. The germline V and J ends were trimmed by 4 bases and 8 bases, with 17 bases remaining between them. From germline, CDR1 is MDHEN and CDR2 SYDVKM. The CDR3 nucleotides are TGTGCCAGCAGTTATACATTCGGGGTACAGGGCTACACCTTC. It encodes CASSYTFGVQGYTF.

The V gene is TRBV5-4, the J gene TRBJ1-2; weak D call: TRBD1 (6 bases). Trimming removed 5 bases from V and 2 bases from J, with 13 bases in between. The V gene's germline CDR1 is SGHNT and CDR2 YYREEE (reference sequence). The CDR3 covers 14 residues. CDR3 in amino acids: CASRAQGSNYGYTF. The CDR3 nucleotides read TGTGCCAGCAGAGCCCAGGGGTCCAACTATGGCTACACCTTC.

The CDR3 nucleotides are TGCGCCAGCAGCCCCTCCGGGAGTGGCTATGGCTACACCTTC. Translating gives CASSPSGSGYGYTF. This chain uses TRBV4-3 with TRBJ1-2, with no clear D. Trimming removed 4 bases from V and 4 bases from J, with 13 bases in between. Germline lookup yields CDR1 LGHNA and CDR2 YSLEER. The CDR3 extends over 14 amino acids.

The chain recombines TRBV24-1 with TRBJ2-7, with D perhaps TRBD1 (6 bases). The germline gives CDR1 KGHDR, CDR2 SFDVKD. V lost 4 bases, J lost 4 bases, and 22 bases lay in between. The CDR3 extends over 17 amino acids. This chain's CDR3 is CATSDRNGQSGLYEQYF. The CDR3 bases are TGTGCCACCAGTGACCGAAATGGACAGTCCGGCCTATACGAGCAGTACTTC.

The chain recombines TRBV18 with TRBJ2-7; a possible D gene is TRBD2 (6 bases). Germline CDR1 and CDR2: KGHSH and LQKENI. The CDR3 spans 16 residues. Trimming took 3 bases from V and 3 from J, leaving 18 bases between them. The CDR3 nucleotides read TGTGCCAGCTCACCTCAAGGCGGAGGGGTTGGCTACGAGCAGTACTTC. It specifies CASSPQGGGVGYEQYF.

This clone was recorded once. The chain has TRBV9 and TRBJ2-2; 10 nucleotides match TRBD1. The J segment lost 7 bases and the V segment lost 4 bases, leaving 4 bases of the junction unmatched. The CDR3 consists of 14 residues. CDR1 SGDLS and CDR2 YYNGEE come from the germline V gene. CDR3 in DNA: TGTGCCAGCAGCCATGGACAGGGGGACGGGGAGCTGTTTTTT. Translated: CASSHGQGDGELFF.